One and the same sample provided the 12 T cell receptor beta chains below, sequenced in a study of CD8 T cells in ankylosing spondylitis. TCRdb independently ran MiXCR on the 5' RACE reads; one entry per CDR3 protein. The sample lists around 440,000 distinct CDR3 sequences, 15% to 20% occurring once. No antigens are known for them. General study findings and limits: Seemingly distinctive of ankylosing spondylitis blood was a TCR beta motif formed by eight highly homologous variants.

Source material: blood, either unsorted or a sorted T cell fraction (not recorded which). The receptors here all came from a male donor with ankylosing spondylitis.

Ten or more counts support this clonotype. The chain recombines TRBV6-1 with TRBJ1-5; the D is unclear. V lost 1 base and J 3 bases, leaving 10 bases between the germline ends. Germline CDR1 reads MNHNS; CDR2 reads SASEGT. The CDR3 spans 15 residues. The CDR3 reads CASSEEWGYNQPQHF. The DNA of the CDR3 is TGTGCCAGCAGTGAAGAATGGGGTTACAATCAGCCCCAGCATTTT.

V and J are TRBV20-1 and TRBJ2-3; weak D call: TRBD2 (6 bases). Per the germline V gene, CDR1 is DFQATT and CDR2 is SNEGSKA (reference sequence). Trimming stripped 3 bases from V and 4 bases from J, with 14 bases between. This CDR3 is 14 amino acids long. The CDR3 sequence: CSAREGRGADTQYF. The CDR3 DNA reads as TGCAGTGCTAGGGAGGGTCGAGGGGCAGATACGCAGTATTTT.

The chain uses TRBV5-1 and TRBJ2-5; 7 positions match TRBD1. The germline gives CDR1 SGHRS, CDR2 YFSETQ. Trimming cost V 2 bases and J 2 bases; bases outside gene matches: 9. CDR3 length: 16 amino acids. CDR3 in DNA: TGCGCCAGCAGCTTCGGACAGGCTCACCCTCAAGAGACCCAGTACTTC. Translating it yields CASSFGQAHPQETQYF.

This clonotype was counted ten times or more. This rearrangement joins TRBV12-3 or TRBV12-4 to TRBJ1-5, with D possibly matching TRBD1 (5 bases). V was trimmed by 4 bases and J by 4 bases, leaving 14 bases between them. The CDR3 loop spans 15 amino acids. CDR3 protein: CASSSTGTANQPQHF. In nucleotides, the CDR3 is TGTGCCAGCAGTTCGACCGGGACGGCGAATCAGCCCCAGCATTTT.

This clonotype has just a few counts. V and J are TRBV5-1 and TRBJ1-2, with D unresolved. CDR1 and CDR2 (germline): SGHRS, YFSETQ. V gave up 1 base and J gave up 1 base, with 8 bases separating them. CDR3 length equals 14 residues. The CDR3 nucleotides are TGCGCCAGCAGCTTGCCAGGCGATAACTATGGCTACACCTTC. It codes for CASSLPGDNYGYTF.

The rearrangement links TRBV6-1 to TRBJ2-7; TRBD2 agrees at 8 bases. Germline CDR1 is MNHNS and CDR2 is SASEGT. J gave up 2 bases and V 6 bases, and 6 bases lay outside the gene matches. The CDR3 sequence is 14 residues long. The CDR3 region is CASSTTSGPYEQYF. The CDR3 region has the DNA TGTGCCAGCAGCACTACTAGCGGACCCTACGAGCAGTACTTC.

The rearrangement joins TRBV6-5 to TRBJ2-5; perhaps TRBD1 as D (5 bases). The CDR3 has 15 amino acids. Deletions cut 1 base from V and 5 bases from J, with 14 bases between. Per the germline V gene, CDR1 is MNHEY and CDR2 is SVGAGI. The CDR3 is CASSYLQGKDETQYF. The CDR3 DNA reads TGTGCCAGCAGTTACTTGCAGGGCAAGGACGAGACCCAGTACTTC.

This clonotype was seen more than once but under ten times. The genes are TRBV19 and TRBJ2-7; TRBD1 matches 9 bases. V lost 5 bases and J lost 6; bases outside the gene matches: 8. CDR1 is LNHDA and CDR2 is SQIVND in the germline V gene (reference sequence). The CDR3 is made up of 14 amino acids. This CDR3 reads CASSYRDRASEQYF. The CDR3 DNA reads as TGTGCCAGTAGTTACCGGGACAGGGCGTCCGAGCAGTACTTC.

This clonotype was picked up a small number of times. This sequence joins TRBV6-5 and TRBJ1-1, with D maybe TRBD1 (6 bases). CDR3 length: 15 residues. CDR1 and CDR2 from the germline V gene are MNHEY and SVGAGI. V gave up 2 bases and J gave up 1 base, with 11 bases separating them. CDR3 protein: CASSYRGLANTEAFF. CDR3 bases: TGTGCCAGCAGTTACCGGGGGCTGGCGAACACTGAAGCTTTCTTT.

In the case of this clonotype: Likely a read error: the CDR3 ends without its conserved phenylalanine or tryptophan. No DNA is shown, since the ends of the CDR3 on it are uncertain; the CDR3 is the one TCRdb lists. CDR3 loop: CASSQVNRGLRYL. The rearrangement uses TRBV3-1 and TRBJ1-1. Per germline, CDR1 LGHDT and CDR2 YNNKEL (reference sequence). The CDR3 has 13 amino acids, counting both end residues.

This clonotype turned up a few times. Here the CDR3 reads CASSQSSVKYNSPLHF. Written as DNA, the CDR3 is TGTGCCAGCAGCCAATCGTCGGTCAAGTATAATTCACCCCTCCACTTT. V is TRBV3-1 and J is TRBJ1-6; D unresolved. There are 16 residues in the CDR3. Trimming took off 2 bases at V and 4 bases at J, with 12 bases between the two ends. CDR1 is LGHDT and CDR2 is YNNKEL in the germline V gene (reference sequence).

The chain employs TRBV28 and TRBJ2-3, with D perhaps matching TRBD1 (6 bases). This CDR3 comprises 16 residues. Germline V CDR1 and CDR2: MDHEN, SYDVKM. V lost 7 bases, J lost 0 bases, and 17 bases lay in between. The CDR3 here is CASTSDSSASTDTQYF. Written as DNA, the CDR3 is TGTGCCAGCACTTCGGACAGTTCCGCTAGCACAGATACGCAGTATTTT.